Below, one T cell receptor beta chain is given with its context. Antigen specificity is unknown. This entry is derived from a study of cytomegalovirus exposure and HLA in healthy donors. The overall study: A previous analysis identified 117 million unique TCR beta sequences derived from about 180 million T cells. Study-wide findings and caveats: The study flagged approximately 180 TCR beta chains as cytomegalovirus-associated.

V lost 1 base to trimming and J lost 4 bases, with 10 bases between them. In germline, CDR1 is SEHNR, CDR2 FQNEAQ (reference sequence). The CDR3 spans 14 residues. PCR involved 60 Vbeta and 13 Jbeta primers. Profiling relied on immunoSEQ multiplex PCR, and the TCRdb table lists in-frame clones only, not all of them. The sample consists of 130,000 to 150,000 clones, over 70% of them appearing once. Specimen: PBMCs. This clonotype originated in a man aged 25-45 years in good health and CMV-seropositive. The genes are TRBV7-9 and TRBJ1-2; D unclear. The CDR3: CASSLGDNLYGYTF. The CDR3 DNA reads as TGTGCCAGCAGCTTAGGAGATAACCTCTATGGCTACACCTTC.